This T cell receptor (beta chain) comes out of a study of T-cell memory formation after mild COVID-19 (dated by TCRdb to the early 2020s). Context from the whole study: Most TCR sequence clusters were specific to one of the two donors. Longitudinal TCRalpha and TCRbeta repertoire sequencing tracked T-cell clones expanding and contracting after mild COVID-19 in a couple of donors. The cohort comprised two young, previously healthy adult volunteers, one female and one male. Findings and caveats that apply to the study as a whole: SARS-CoV-2 specificity was not confirmed for the second-wave clones peaking on day 37. From day 15 to 85, contracting clones showed balanced CD4/CD8 phenotypes, whereas a second wave of clones that expanded from day 15 to 37 leaned towards CD4+. Some responding clones were found in pre-infection memory, which suggests that pre-existing cross-reactive memory T cells took part in the SARS-CoV-2 response. Only two mild cases were covered in the study, and larger cohorts including severe cases with pre-infection samples were considered necessary. Contracting CD4+ clones turned up mainly in the CM and EM memory subsets, whereas EMRA was where CD8+ clones were enriched.

For sequencing, an Illumina NovaSeq 6000 was employed. TCRalpha and TCRbeta cDNA libraries were built by 5'RACE with constant-segment primers, adding sample barcodes and unique molecular identifiers. Trizol reagent was used to extract RNA from every sample. Library amplification was performed in two PCR steps, and a second sample barcode and Illumina TruSeq adapters were introduced in the second step. The libraries were sequenced on an Illumina NovaSeq using 2 x 150 bp paired-end reads. The study's own analysis went as follows. With migec v1.2.7, reads were demultiplexed and then collapsed into UMI-guided consensus sequences. With mixcr v2.1.11, UMI consensuses were aligned to TRA and TRB V and J templates and assembled into clonotypes. A clonotype was counted as expanded or contracted only when both edgeR and NoisET called the clonotype significant, with the noise models trained on biological replicates. For edgeR calls, a false discovery rate-adjusted p below 0.01 and a log2 fold-change threshold of 1 were applied. As an exploratory analysis of dynamics, max-normalized trajectories of the 1000 most abundant clonotypes were examined with PCA combined with hierarchical clustering. Separately sequenced CD4+ and CD8+ repertoires were used to assign a CD4 or CD8 phenotype to each responding clone. TCRdb's own reprocessing of the public reads used fastp at Q25 and MiXCR and kept productive beta chains. Entries that share a CDR3 protein sequence are merged under the most common genes and DNA. The V and J calls were determined by TCRdb, not by the authors. The sample table contains almost 550,000 distinct CDR3 sequences; only one count was recorded for around 21% of them. Clones ranked in the top ten supply approximately 12% of the sample.

PBMCs were isolated by Ficoll-Paque density gradient centrifugation. Notes on this clonotype: Which antigen it targets is not known. No base-level quality is on record; no much larger clone is a single base apart.

The CDR3 contains 16 residues, cysteine and phenylalanine counted. Only the CDR3 region is kept as DNA, spanning 48 bases read in frame from base 1. V trim: 3 bases; J trim: 6 bases; unmatched bases: 8. CDR1 and CDR2, looked up from the germline V gene, are SGHTA and FQGNSA. The TCR originated in an adult woman who had mild COVID-19 (a few samples of this study predate the infection). The sample titles of this study are shuffled in the database, so cell type and time point are left out; the donor was told from shared clones. The rearrangement combines TRBV7-2 with TRBJ2-1, and TRBD2 aligns with 10 junction nucleotides. The sequencing input was PBMCs or a T cell subset sorted from them (not recorded which). The CDR3 protein sequence reads: CASSLGLAGAFNEQFF. The DNA sequence is as follows: TGTGCCAGCAGCTTGGGGCTAGCGGGAGCATTCAATGAGCAGTTCTTC. Outside the CDR3, residues come from the reference TRBV7-2 and TRBJ2-1 proteins, so the full variable domain is: GAGVSQSPSNKVTEKGKDVELRCDPISGHTALYWYRQSLGQGLEFLIYFQGNSAPDKSGLPSDRFSAERTGGSVSTLTIQRTQQEDSAVYLCASSLGLAGAFNEQFFGPGTRLTVL.